One and the same sample provided the 13 T cell receptor beta chains below, sequenced in a study of OX40 agonist ivuxolimab in advanced cancers. Data came from immunoSEQ multiplex PCR; TCRdb stores just in-frame clones and leaves some out. The profile shows about 77,000 clones, over 70% of them singletons. The source was CD4+ or CD8+ T cells sorted from blood, collected in a trial of the OX40 agonist ivuxolimab. Receptors originate from an adult with an advanced solid tumor such as melanoma, head and neck, liver or kidney cancer.

The chain couples TRBV9 to TRBJ2-7, with 8 bases that match TRBD2. V was clipped by 2 bases and J by 2 bases; unmatched bases: 3. The CDR3 runs to 14 residues. Germline V gene sequence: CDR1 SGDLS, CDR2 YYNGEE. In DNA, the CDR3 is TGTGCCAGCAGCGTTAGCGGGAATCCCTACGAGCAGTACTTC. This sequence encodes CASSVSGNPYEQYF.

The V gene is TRBV4-2, the J gene TRBJ2-7; a possible D gene is TRBD2 (5 bases). Germline V gene sequence: CDR1 LGHNA, CDR2 YNFKEQ. V dropped 1 base and J dropped 0 bases, with 16 bases sitting between them. This CDR3 spans 17 amino acids. For the CDR3, the DNA is TGTGCCAGCAGCCAAGGGGTCGTTAGTGGGAGCTCCTACGAGCAGTACTTC. Translating it yields CASSQGVVSGSSYEQYF.

The chain has TRBV7-6 and TRBJ1-1, with D maybe TRBD1 (5 bases). Looked up from germline, CDR1 is SGHVS and CDR2 is FNYEAQ. Trimming left V 0 bases short and J 3 bases short, with 11 bases between. The CDR3 length is 15 residues. Here the CDR3 DNA reads TGTGCCAGCAGCTTAGCGGGTCAGGGCTACACTGAAGCTTTCTTT. It translates to CASSLAGQGYTEAFF.

V and J are TRBV5-4 and TRBJ2-4; D may correspond to TRBD1 or TRBD2 (5 bases each). CDR3 length: 15 amino acids. Trimming removed 0 bases at V and 9 bases at J, with 16 bases between. CDR1 is SGHNT, CDR2 YYREEE, per germline (reference sequence). The CDR3 is CASSLAGTSGGIQYF. CDR3 DNA: TGTGCCAGCAGCTTGGCCGGGACCTCAGGTGGCATTCAGTACTTC.

The chain employs TRBV4-1 and TRBJ2-1; the D gene is possibly TRBD2 (6 bases). The V gene lost 0 bases and the J gene lost 3 bases, with 18 bases spanning the gap. Germline values: CDR1 MGHRA, CDR2 YSYEKL. The CDR3 sequence is 18 residues long. This CDR3 reads CASSQDITGGTYYNEQFF. The CDR3 DNA sequence: TGCGCCAGCAGCCAAGATATCACCGGCGGGACCTACTACAATGAGCAGTTCTTC.

V is TRBV20-1 and J is TRBJ2-5, with D unclear. The CDR3 loop spans 11 amino acids. Germline CDR1 reads DFQATT; CDR2 reads SNEGSKA (reference sequence). Trimming left V 5 bases short and J 0 bases short, with 4 bases between. CDR3 protein: CSARYQETQYF. The CDR3 region has the DNA TGCAGTGCTCGGTACCAAGAGACCCAGTACTTC.

In this sample, this clone turned up a few times. The V gene is TRBV7-9, the J gene TRBJ2-7; the D gene is possibly TRBD1 (5 bases). CDR1 and CDR2 from the germline V gene are SEHNR and FQNEAQ (reference sequence). Trimming left V 4 bases short and J 9 bases short, with 22 bases between. The CDR3 loop spans 15 amino acids. The CDR3 region has the DNA TGTGCCAGCAGCTCCCAGGACCCATTCCAGGGCGCGCAGTACTTC. Translation gives CASSSQDPFQGAQYF.

This sequence joins TRBV10-3 and TRBJ2-1; D gene unclear. The germline CDR1 and CDR2 sequences are ENHRY and SYGVKD. CDR3 length equals 13 residues. Trimming left V 3 bases short and J 5 bases short, with 8 bases between. For the CDR3, the DNA is TGTGCCATCAGTGAATTGAAACACAATGAGCAGTTCTTC. This sequence encodes CAISELKHNEQFF.

Of note for this clone: With only one base between it and a far larger clone, this is likely a read error. The chain is built from TRBV2 and TRBJ2-5; D is undetermined. The J call may be wrong; the DNA end is better matched by TRBJ2-7. Germline V gives CDR1 SNHLY, CDR2 FYNNEI. This CDR3 is built from 10 residues. CDR3 nucleotide sequence: TGTGCCAGCAGTGAGTACGAGCAGTACTTC. Protein: CASSEYEQYF.

This clone was seen a few times. V gene TRBV7-3 combines with J gene TRBJ1-6; D not resolved. Germline V gene data show CDR1 as SGHTA and CDR2 as FQGTGA. V lost 0 bases, J lost 7 bases, and 4 bases lay in between. This CDR3 is 13 amino acids long. The DNA of the CDR3 is TGTGCCAGCAGCTTAACGCGGAATTCACCCCTCCACTTT. Its protein is CASSLTRNSPLHF.

The J gene is TRBJ2-1, the V gene TRBV4-3; TRBD2 matches 7 bases. V lost 0 bases, J lost 6 bases, and 14 bases stayed unmatched. The CDR3 has 18 residues. CDR1 and CDR2 from the germline V gene are LGHNA and YSLEER. The CDR3 DNA reads TGCGCCAGCAGCCAAGAGGGGCCCGGGAGGTATACCCGCAATGAGCAGTTCTTC. Translated: CASSQEGPGRYTRNEQFF.

This chain uses TRBV5-1 with TRBJ1-5; tentative D call: TRBD1 (5 bases). Trimming took off 5 bases at V and 2 bases at J, with 8 bases between the two ends. The CDR3 is 13 amino acids. CDR1 and CDR2 from the germline V gene are SGHRS and YFSETQ. Written as DNA, the CDR3 is TGCGCCAGCAGAGGGGATGGCAATCAGCCCCAGCATTTT. Its translation is CASRGDGNQPQHF. The whole variable domain, remainder taken from reference TRBV5-1 and TRBJ1-5, is KAGVTQTPRYLIKTRGQQVTLSCSPISGHRSVSWYQQTPGQGLQFLFEYFSETQRNKGNFPGRFSGRQFSNSRSEMNVSTLELGDSALYLCASRGDGNQPQHFGDGTRLSIL.

The chain couples TRBV19 to TRBJ2-3; D ambiguous. V dropped 6 bases and J dropped 5 bases, with 12 bases sitting between them. This CDR3 spans 13 amino acids. In germline, CDR1 is LNHDA, CDR2 SQIVND (reference sequence). The CDR3 region is CASSFVNGDTQYF. In DNA form, the CDR3 reads TGTGCCAGTAGCTTCGTAAATGGAGATACGCAGTATTTT.